This T cell receptor (beta chain) is drawn from a study of cytomegalovirus exposure and HLA in healthy donors. The PCR made use of 60 Vbeta and 13 Jbeta primers. Data came from immunoSEQ multiplex PCR; TCRdb stores just in-frame clones and leaves some out. Its table records 75,000 to 80,000 clones. Between the trimmed V and J ends, which lost 2 bases and 0 bases, there was a span of 7 bases. CDR3 size: 14 residues. Germline lookup yields CDR1 ENHRY and CDR2 SYGVKD. The chain uses TRBV10-3 and TRBJ1-1, with D uncertain. The sample comprised PBMCs. The sequence was obtained from a man in his late teens or twenties in good health and CMV-seropositive. The CDR3 region has the DNA TGTGCCATCAGTGAGGCGGGAATGAACACTGAAGCTTTCTTT. Residues: CAISEAGMNTEAFF.